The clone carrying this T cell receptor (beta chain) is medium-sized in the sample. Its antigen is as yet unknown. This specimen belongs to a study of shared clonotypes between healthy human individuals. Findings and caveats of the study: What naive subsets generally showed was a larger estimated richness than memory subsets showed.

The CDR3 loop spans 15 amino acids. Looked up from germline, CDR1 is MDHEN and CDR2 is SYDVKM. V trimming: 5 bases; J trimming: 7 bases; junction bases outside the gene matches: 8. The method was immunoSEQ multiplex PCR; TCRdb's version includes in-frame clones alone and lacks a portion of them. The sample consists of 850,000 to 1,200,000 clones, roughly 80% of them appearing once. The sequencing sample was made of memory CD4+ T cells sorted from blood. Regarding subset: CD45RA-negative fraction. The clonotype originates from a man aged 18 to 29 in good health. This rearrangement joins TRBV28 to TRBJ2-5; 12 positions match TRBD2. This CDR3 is CASSRTSGKGWTQYF. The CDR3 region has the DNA TGTGCCAGCAGTCGGACTAGCGGGAAGGGTTGGACCCAGTACTTC.